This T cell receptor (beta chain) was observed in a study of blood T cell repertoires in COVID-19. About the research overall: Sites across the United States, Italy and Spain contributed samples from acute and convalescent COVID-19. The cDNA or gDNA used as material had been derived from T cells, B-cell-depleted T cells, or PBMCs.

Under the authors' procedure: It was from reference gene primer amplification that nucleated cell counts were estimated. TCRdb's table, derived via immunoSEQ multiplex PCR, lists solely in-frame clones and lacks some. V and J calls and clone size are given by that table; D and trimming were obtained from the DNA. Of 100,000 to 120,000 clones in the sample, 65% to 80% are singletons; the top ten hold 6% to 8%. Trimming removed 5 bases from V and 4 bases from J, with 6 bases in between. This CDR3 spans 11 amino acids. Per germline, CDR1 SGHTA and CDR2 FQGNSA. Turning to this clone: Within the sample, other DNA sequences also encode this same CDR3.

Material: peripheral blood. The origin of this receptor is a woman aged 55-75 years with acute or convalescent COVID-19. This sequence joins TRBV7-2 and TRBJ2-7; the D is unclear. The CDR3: CASSQFYEQYF. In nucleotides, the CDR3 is TGTGCCAGCAGCCAGTTTTACGAGCAGTACTTC.